One sample yielded the 3 T cell receptor beta chains listed below, sequenced in a study of molecular identifiers for immune sequencing clone quantification. TCRdb itself ran the PCR reads through MiXCR, one entry per CDR3 protein. The sample lists around 460,000 distinct CDR3 sequences, less than 30% occurring once. The material sequenced was naive CD8+ T cells from blood, with Jurkat cell RNA spiked in. Noted subset: FACS-sorted CD8+CD4-CCR7+CD45RA+ naive T cells. These receptors all come from a human donor in good health. Some libraries in this study had Jurkat cell RNA spiked in.

This sequence joins TRBV6-2 or TRBV6-3 and TRBJ2-1; D perhaps matches TRBD2 (5 bases). The CDR3 sequence is 14 residues long. With 1 base removed from V and 4 bases from J, the gap between germline ends came to 8 bases. Looked up from germline, CDR1 is MNHEY and CDR2 is SVGEGT. The CDR3 sequence: CASSYYREYNEQFF. The CDR3, as DNA: TGTGCCAGCAGTTACTACCGGGAATACAATGAGCAGTTCTTC.

The genes are TRBV28 and TRBJ2-7, with 7 bases identical to TRBD2. The CDR3 spans 14 residues. Germline V gene data show CDR1 as MDHEN and CDR2 as SYDVKM. V lost 7 bases and J lost 5; bases outside the gene matches: 11. CDR3: CASIEAGLADEQYF. The CDR3 nucleotides read TGTGCCAGCATCGAGGCCGGGCTAGCGGACGAGCAGTACTTC.

In this sample, this clonotype turned up many times. V is TRBV28 and J is TRBJ2-2; 8 positions match TRBD1. V lost 4 bases to trimming and J lost 1 base; unmatched junction nucleotides: 2. The CDR3 is 15 amino acids. Per germline, CDR1 MDHEN and CDR2 SYDVKM. The CDR3 DNA is TGTGCCAGCAGTTCGGACAGGGAGAACACCGGGGAGCTGTTTTTT. This encodes CASSSDRENTGELFF.